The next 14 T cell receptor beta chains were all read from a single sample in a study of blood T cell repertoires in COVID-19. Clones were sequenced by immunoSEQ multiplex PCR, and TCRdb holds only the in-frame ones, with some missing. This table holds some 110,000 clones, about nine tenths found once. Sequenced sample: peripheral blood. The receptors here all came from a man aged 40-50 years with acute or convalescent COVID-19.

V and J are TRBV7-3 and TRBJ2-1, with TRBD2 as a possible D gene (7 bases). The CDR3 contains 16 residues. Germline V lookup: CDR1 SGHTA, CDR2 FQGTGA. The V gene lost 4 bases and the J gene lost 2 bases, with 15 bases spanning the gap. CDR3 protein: CASSSSGGRTYNEQFF. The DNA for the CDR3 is TGTGCCAGCAGCTCCTCGGGGGGCCGCACCTACAATGAGCAGTTCTTC.

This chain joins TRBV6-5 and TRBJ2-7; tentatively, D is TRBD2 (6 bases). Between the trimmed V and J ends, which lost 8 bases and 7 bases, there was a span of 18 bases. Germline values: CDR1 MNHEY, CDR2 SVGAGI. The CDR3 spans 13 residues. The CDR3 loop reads CASRRDWGQEQYF. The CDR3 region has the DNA TGTGCCAGCCGACGGGACTGGGGCCAGGAGCAGTACTTC.

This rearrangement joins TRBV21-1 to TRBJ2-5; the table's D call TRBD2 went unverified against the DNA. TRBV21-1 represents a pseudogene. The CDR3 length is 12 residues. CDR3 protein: CASSNRGETQYF. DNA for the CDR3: TGTGCCAGCAGCAATCGGGGAGAGACCCAGTACTTC.

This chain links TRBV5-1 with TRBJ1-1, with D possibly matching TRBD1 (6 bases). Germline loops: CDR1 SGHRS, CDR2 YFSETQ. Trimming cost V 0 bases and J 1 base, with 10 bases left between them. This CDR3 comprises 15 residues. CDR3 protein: CASSLDTGRNTEAFF. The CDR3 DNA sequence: TGCGCCAGCAGCTTGGATACAGGGAGGAACACTGAAGCTTTCTTT.

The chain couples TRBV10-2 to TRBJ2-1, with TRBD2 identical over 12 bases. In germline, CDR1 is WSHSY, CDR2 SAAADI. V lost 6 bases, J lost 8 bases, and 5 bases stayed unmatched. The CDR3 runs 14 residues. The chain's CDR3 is CASSPSGRAYEQFF. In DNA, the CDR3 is TGCGCCAGCAGCCCTAGCGGGAGGGCATATGAGCAGTTCTTC.

In DNA form, the CDR3 reads TGTGCCAGTATCTGGGGTAGCGGAGAGGATTGGGATGAGCAGTTCTTC. This codes for CASIWGSGEDWDEQFF. This rearrangement joins TRBV19 to TRBJ2-1; D is perhaps TRBD2 (6 bases). Germline CDR1 is LNHDA and CDR2 is SQIVND (reference sequence). The V and J ends lost 7 bases and 8 bases respectively, with 24 bases between them. CDR3 length: 16 amino acids.

The CDR3 loop reads CASSLAAGAGNTIYF. CDR3 nucleotides: TGTGCCAGCAGCTTGGCGGCAGGGGCTGGAAACACCATATATTTT. The chain uses TRBV5-5 and TRBJ1-3, with D perhaps matching TRBD1 (6 bases). Germline assignment: CDR1 SGHKS and CDR2 YYEKEE (reference sequence). V gave up 0 bases and J gave up 2 bases, with 9 bases separating them. CDR3 length: 15 amino acids.

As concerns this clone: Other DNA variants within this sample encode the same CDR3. In nucleotides, the CDR3 is TGCAGCGTTGAAGGCGCAGGGAACACTGAAGCTTTCTTT. This encodes CSVEGAGNTEAFF. V usage is TRBV29-1 and J usage is TRBJ1-1; unclear D gene. The V gene lost 1 base and the J gene lost 1 base, with 7 bases spanning the gap. The CDR3 has 13 residues. Germline lookup yields CDR1 SQVTM and CDR2 ANQGSEA.

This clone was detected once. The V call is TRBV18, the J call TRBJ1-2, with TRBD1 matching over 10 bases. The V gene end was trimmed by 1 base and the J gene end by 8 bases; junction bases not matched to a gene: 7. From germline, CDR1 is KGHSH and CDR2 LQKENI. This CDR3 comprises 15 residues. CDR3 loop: CASSPQGQGTGGYTF. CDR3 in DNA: TGTGCCAGCTCACCACAGGGACAGGGGACGGGAGGCTACACCTTC.

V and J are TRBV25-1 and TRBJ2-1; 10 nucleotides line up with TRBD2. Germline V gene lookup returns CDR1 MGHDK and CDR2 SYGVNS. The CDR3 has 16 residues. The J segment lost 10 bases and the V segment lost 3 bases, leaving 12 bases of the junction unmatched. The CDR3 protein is CASSDDTSGEVWEQFF. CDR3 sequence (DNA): TGTGCCAGCAGTGACGACACTAGCGGGGAGGTCTGGGAGCAGTTCTTC.

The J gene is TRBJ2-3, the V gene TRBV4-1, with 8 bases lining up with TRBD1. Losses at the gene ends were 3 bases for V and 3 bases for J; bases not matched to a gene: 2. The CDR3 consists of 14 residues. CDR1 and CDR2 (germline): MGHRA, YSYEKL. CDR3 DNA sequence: TGCGCCAGCAGCCAGCAGGGGGCTACAGATACGCAGTATTTT. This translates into CASSQQGATDTQYF.

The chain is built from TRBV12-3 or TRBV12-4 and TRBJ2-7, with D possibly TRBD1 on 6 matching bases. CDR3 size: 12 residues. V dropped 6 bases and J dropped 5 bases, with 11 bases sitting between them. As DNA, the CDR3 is TGTGCCAGCAGGTCCGACAGGCACGAGCAGTACTTC. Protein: CASRSDRHEQYF.

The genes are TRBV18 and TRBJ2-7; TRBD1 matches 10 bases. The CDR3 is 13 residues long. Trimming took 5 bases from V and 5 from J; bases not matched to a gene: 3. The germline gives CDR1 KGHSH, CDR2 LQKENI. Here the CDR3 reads CASSTTGGNEQYF. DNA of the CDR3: TGTGCCAGCTCAACGACAGGGGGCAACGAGCAGTACTTC.

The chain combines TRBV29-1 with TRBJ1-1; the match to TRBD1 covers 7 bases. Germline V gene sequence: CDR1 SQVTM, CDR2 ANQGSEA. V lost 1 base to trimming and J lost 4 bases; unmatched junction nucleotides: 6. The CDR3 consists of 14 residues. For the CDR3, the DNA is TGCAGCGTTGAAGGGACCAGGGGGAGCACTGAAGCTTTCTTT. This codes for CSVEGTRGSTEAFF.